A single sample is the source of the 21 T cell receptor beta chains below, sequenced in a study of response to subunit inactivated influenza vaccine. TCRdb ran MiXCR on the RT-PCR reads and lists one entry per CDR3 protein. The data show 400,000 to 650,000 distinct CDR3 sequences, approximately 6.9% seen once. The source material was PBMCs from blood, sampled less than 25 months after vaccination. The receptors were gathered from a man in his fifties or sixties who received an inactivated influenza vaccine.

The gene calls are TRBV11-2 and TRBJ1-4, with TRBD1 matching over 7 bases. Trimming took 3 bases from V and 10 from J; bases not matched to a gene: 14. This CDR3 is 16 amino acids long. Germline V lookup: CDR1 SGHAT, CDR2 FQNNGV. CDR3 residues: CASSFSLGRGSVKLFF. The CDR3 DNA reads TGTGCCAGCAGCTTTTCCCTTGGCAGGGGGTCAGTAAAACTGTTTTTT.

This clonotype was counted a few times. The rearrangement joins TRBV7-9 to TRBJ1-4; 7 bases align to TRBD1. Germline V gives CDR1 SEHNR, CDR2 FQNEAQ (reference sequence). The V segment lost 3 bases and the J segment 10 bases; nucleotides outside the gene matches: 5. CDR3 length: 13 residues. In nucleotides, the CDR3 is TGTGCCAGCAGCTTCAGGGGGAGCGGAAAACTGTTTTTT. Amino acids: CASSFRGSGKLFF.

This clonotype was counted only a few times. The J gene is TRBJ2-5, the V gene TRBV12-3 or TRBV12-4, with no clear D. This CDR3 spans 11 amino acids. The V and J ends lost 3 bases and 6 bases respectively, with 5 bases between them. CDR3 nucleotide sequence: TGTGCCAGCAGTTTCTCCCAGACCCAGTACTTC. Translated: CASSFSQTQYF.

V usage is TRBV29-1 and J usage is TRBJ2-3; D is ambiguous. Deletions cut 6 bases from V and 5 bases from J, with 18 bases between. Per germline, CDR1 SQVTM and CDR2 ANQGSEA. This CDR3 is 14 amino acids long. CDR3 nucleotides: TGCAGCGTGGAAAGAGGCTACTCTTTAGATACGCAGTATTTT. Protein: CSVERGYSLDTQYF.

This clonotype was picked up a small number of times. V is TRBV30 and J is TRBJ2-3; D is uncertain. Trimming took 4 bases from V and 6 from J, leaving 17 bases between them. Germline loops: CDR1 GTSNPN, CDR2 SVGIG (reference sequence). This CDR3 contains 14 residues. CDR3 coding DNA: TGTGCCTGGACCCTTCCCCACGATTTGGATACGCAGTATTTT. Its translation: CAWTLPHDLDTQYF.

The chain couples TRBV2 to TRBJ2-7; 9 bases are shared with TRBD2. The CDR3 loop spans 15 amino acids. Germline V gene data show CDR1 as SNHLY and CDR2 as FYNNEI. After removal of 5 bases from V and 2 bases from J, the junction contained 7 bases not matched to a gene. CDR3 protein: CASSPKTSGTYEQYF. DNA of the CDR3: TGTGCCAGCAGTCCCAAGACTAGCGGAACCTACGAGCAGTACTTC.

The gene calls are TRBV6-1 and TRBJ2-7; 9 bases are shared with TRBD1. CDR3 length: 15 amino acids. Trimming took 3 bases from V and 3 from J; bases not matched to a gene: 6. Germline V CDR1 and CDR2: MNHNS, SASEGT. The chain's CDR3 is CASSEFGTGIYEQYF. CDR3 sequence (DNA): TGTGCCAGCAGTGAGTTCGGGACAGGGATCTACGAGCAGTACTTC.

This clonotype was seen only a few times. The genes are TRBV20-1 and TRBJ1-1, with 7 bases identical to TRBD1. The CDR3 length is 13 residues. Germline lookup yields CDR1 DFQATT and CDR2 SNEGSKA (reference sequence). V trimming: 3 bases; J trimming: 0 bases; junction bases outside the gene matches: 1. The CDR3 DNA follows: TGCAGTGCTAGGGGACAGTTGAACACTGAAGCTTTCTTT. This sequence encodes CSARGQLNTEAFF.

The rearrangement links TRBV12-5 to TRBJ2-7; 10 bases line up with TRBD1. This CDR3 has 20 amino acids. Germline V lookup: CDR1 LGHNT, CDR2 FRNRAP. Unmatched junction bases numbered 19, after V lost 4 bases and J lost 1 base. The CDR3 sequence is CASGCEASDFDRGQSYEQYF. In DNA form, the CDR3 reads TGTGCTAGTGGTTGCGAAGCGTCGGACTTCGACAGGGGGCAATCCTACGAGCAGTACTTC.

The DNA for the CDR3 is TGTGCCAGCAGCTTAGTTAAACACGGGGCGCCCCAGTACTTC. Amino acids: CASSLVKHGAPQYF. This sequence joins TRBV7-2 and TRBJ2-5; D possibly matches TRBD1 or TRBD2 (5 bases each). Per germline, CDR1 SGHTA and CDR2 FQGNSA. The CDR3 has 14 amino acids. V lost 1 base and J lost 9, with 15 bases in between.

This clonotype was counted a few times. The chain links TRBV12-3 or TRBV12-4 to TRBJ1-1; no clear D gene. Trimming removed 3 bases from V and 0 bases from J, with 5 bases in between. The length of the CDR3 is 13 residues. The chain's CDR3 is CASSFYMNTEAFF. The CDR3 region has the DNA TGTGCCAGCAGTTTCTATATGAACACTGAAGCTTTCTTT.

This clonotype has a handful of counts. V gene TRBV6-1 combines with J gene TRBJ1-4; D unclear. CDR1 is MNHNS and CDR2 is SASEGT in the germline V gene. Trimming shortened V by 2 bases and J by 5 bases, and 15 bases separated the two germline ends. The CDR3 runs to 16 residues. The CDR3 nucleotides read TGTGCCAGCAGTGAATATCGATCACAGAAAAATGAAAAACTGTTTTTT. Translating gives CASSEYRSQKNEKLFF.

The chain has TRBV14 and TRBJ1-1; D remains unclear. V shed 1 base and J shed 1 base, with 4 bases lying between them. CDR3 size: 13 residues. Per the germline V gene, CDR1 is SGHDN and CDR2 is FVKESK. CDR3 sequence: CASSQVWNTEAFF. CDR3 nucleotides: TGTGCCAGCAGCCAAGTATGGAACACTGAAGCTTTCTTT. Drawing the rest from reference TRBV14 and TRBJ1-1, the complete variable domain is EAGVTQFPSHSVIEKGQTVTLRCDPISGHDNLYWYRRVMGKEIKFLLHFVKESKQDESGMPNNRFLAERTGGTYSTLKVQPAELEDSGVYFCASSQVWNTEAFFGQGTRLTVV.

In this sample, this clonotype turned up a few times. This rearrangement joins TRBV6-5 to TRBJ2-1; D unresolved. There are 12 residues in the CDR3. Germline loops: CDR1 MNHEY, CDR2 SVGAGI. The germline V and J ends were trimmed by 6 bases and 3 bases, with 6 bases remaining between them. This CDR3 reads CASRKGYNEQFF. CDR3 bases: TGTGCCAGCAGGAAAGGCTACAATGAGCAGTTCTTC.

This clonotype was picked up many times. This rearrangement joins TRBV7-6 to TRBJ2-7; 9 nucleotides match TRBD1. Trimming took 5 bases from V and 7 from J; bases not matched to a gene: 18. Looked up from germline, CDR1 is SGHVS and CDR2 is FNYEAQ. The CDR3 is made up of 17 amino acids. The CDR3 is CASSRDLGTGSTWEQYF. The CDR3 DNA sequence: TGTGCCAGCAGCCGAGATCTGGGGACAGGGTCCACCTGGGAGCAGTACTTC.

The chain combines TRBV4-2 with TRBJ2-7; TRBD1 matches at 7 bases. CDR3 length: 15 residues. Per the germline V gene, CDR1 is LGHNA and CDR2 is YNFKEQ. The J segment lost 3 bases and the V segment lost 0 bases, leaving 5 bases of the junction unmatched. In DNA form, the CDR3 reads TGTGCCAGCAGCCAAGATTTTCACAGGGGCTACGAGCAGTACTTC. Residues: CASSQDFHRGYEQYF.

This clonotype was recorded at least ten times. The chain has TRBV9 and TRBJ1-2, with 7 nucleotides matching TRBD1. The CDR3 extends over 16 amino acids. Germline V gene lookup returns CDR1 SGDLS and CDR2 YYNGEE. J lost 1 base, V lost 0 bases, and 6 bases had no gene match. CDR3 nucleotide sequence: TGTGCCAGCAGCGTAGGGGCAGGGGGTCGTAACTATGGCTACACCTTC. Protein sequence: CASSVGAGGRNYGYTF.

This chain uses TRBV20-1 with TRBJ2-1; 10 bases are shared with TRBD2. Germline assignment: CDR1 DFQATT and CDR2 SNEGSKA (reference sequence). V shed 1 base and J 8 bases; nucleotides not matched to a gene: 11. This CDR3 region has 16 residues. The CDR3 reads CSARGIAGGWVHEQFF. The CDR3 nucleotides read TGCAGTGCTAGAGGGATAGCGGGAGGATGGGTCCATGAGCAGTTCTTC.

This clonotype was found many times. The chain combines TRBV20-1 with TRBJ2-1, with 11 positions matching TRBD2. CDR1 and CDR2 from the germline V gene are DFQATT and SNEGSKA (reference sequence). The CDR3 length is 13 residues. V lost 1 base to trimming and J lost 16 bases; unmatched junction nucleotides: 9. The CDR3 loop is CSARVSGGGSLFF. The CDR3 DNA reads TGCAGTGCTAGAGTTAGCGGGGGGGGCTCCCTCTTCTTC.

This clonotype was detected ten times or more. CDR3 sequence: CASSQDGGGETQYF. The CDR3 bases are TGTGCCAGCAGCCAAGATGGAGGGGGAGAGACCCAGTACTTC. The chain carries TRBV14 and TRBJ2-5; D could derive from TRBD1 or TRBD2 (6 bases each). This CDR3 has 14 amino acids. The ends were cut back, 0 bases at V and 4 bases at J, with 9 bases in the middle. The germline V gene encodes CDR1 SGHDN and CDR2 FVKESK.

This clonotype was found a few times. The J gene is TRBJ2-3, the V gene TRBV11-2; maybe TRBD2 (5 bases). Per germline, CDR1 SGHAT and CDR2 FQNNGV. CDR3 length equals 15 residues. V was shortened by 5 bases and J by 6 bases, with 18 bases between the two germline ends. The CDR3 loop reads CASSPAEGWVDTQYF. Written as DNA, the CDR3 is TGTGCCAGCAGCCCCGCCGAGGGCTGGGTGGATACGCAGTATTTT.